This T cell receptor beta chain comes out of a study of blood T cell dynamics during melanoma immunotherapy. Time point in this sample: week 3, after first cycle of checkpoint inhibitor. Measured with immunoSEQ multiplex PCR; TCRdb has only the in-frame clones, and not every one. The sample consists of some 16,000 clones, approximately 94% of them appearing once. Trimming cost V 4 bases and J 7 bases, with 16 bases left between them. This CDR3 is 14 amino acids long. Germline assignment: CDR1 PRHDT and CDR2 FYEKMQ (reference sequence). This clone has a single count. The material sequenced was effector memory CD8+ T cells from blood, taken from a patient treated with checkpoint blockade. This rearrangement joins TRBV13 to TRBJ2-5, with D possibly TRBD2 on 6 matching bases. The sequence was collected from a human donor with melanoma. This CDR3 is CASSWEGTLGTQYF. Written as DNA, the CDR3 is TGTGCCAGCAGCTGGGAAGGGACTTTGGGGACCCAGTACTTC.